Below are 18 T cell receptor beta chains sequenced from a single sample in a study of T cell changes during pregnancy in multiple sclerosis. Data came from immunoSEQ multiplex PCR; TCRdb stores just in-frame clones and leaves some out. The repertoire holds under 65,000 clones, with 85% to 95% as singletons. Sequenced material: CD4+ T cells from peripheral blood mononuclear cells, taken in the third trimester of pregnancy. The source of these receptors is a female donor with multiple sclerosis, enrolled in a pregnancy study.

J is TRBJ2-1 and V is TRBV7-3, with TRBD2 as a possible D gene (5 bases). V was clipped by 4 bases and J by 7 bases, with 20 bases between them. Germline assignment: CDR1 SGHTA and CDR2 FQGTGA. The CDR3 extends over 16 amino acids. For the CDR3, the DNA is TGTGCCAGCAGCTCCGCGGGCCCGAGGATCGGAAATGAGCAGTTCTTC. It translates to CASSSAGPRIGNEQFF.

The chain employs TRBV15 and TRBJ2-2; D is undetermined. This CDR3 has 14 residues. Trimming stripped 0 bases from V and 5 bases from J, with 7 bases between. From germline, CDR1 is LNHNV and CDR2 YYDKDF (reference sequence). This chain's CDR3 is CATSRDRSTGELFF. CDR3 sequence (DNA): TGTGCCACCAGCAGAGATCGTTCGACCGGGGAGCTGTTTTTT.

A few counts support this clone. This chain uses TRBV11-1 with TRBJ1-1; 8 nucleotides agree with TRBD1. There are 14 residues in the CDR3. With V trimmed by 5 bases and J by 4 bases, 6 bases remained unmatched. Per germline, CDR1 SGHAT and CDR2 FQDESV (reference sequence). Here the CDR3 reads CASSPDRVGTEAFF. CDR3 nucleotide sequence: TGTGCCAGCAGCCCGGACAGGGTCGGCACTGAAGCTTTCTTT.

V is TRBV6-1 and J is TRBJ2-7; TRBD1 might be the D (6 bases). The V and J ends lost 4 bases and 3 bases respectively, with 13 bases between them. The germline V gene has CDR1 MNHNS and CDR2 SASEGT. The CDR3 extends over 14 amino acids. CDR3 sequence: CASSALTGFYEQYF. DNA for the CDR3: TGTGCCAGCAGTGCACTCACAGGGTTCTACGAGCAGTACTTC.

J is TRBJ2-2 and V is TRBV9; 11 positions match TRBD2. CDR3 size: 18 residues. Trimming took 0 bases from V and 6 from J; bases not matched to a gene: 10. From germline, CDR1 is SGDLS and CDR2 YYNGEE. CDR3 protein: CASSVAPSGGLVSGELFF. The DNA of the CDR3 is TGTGCCAGCAGCGTAGCTCCTAGCGGGGGGTTAGTTTCCGGGGAGCTGTTTTTT.

The V and J genes are TRBV6-1 and TRBJ1-4, with 7 bases matching TRBD1. The junction had 6 bases not matched to a gene; V was cut back by 4 bases and J by 7 bases. This CDR3 is built from 14 residues. Germline loops: CDR1 MNHNS, CDR2 SASEGT. The CDR3 bases are TGTGCCAGCAGTGTTGGACAGGCCGGTGAAAAACTGTTTTTT. This encodes CASSVGQAGEKLFF.

The chain carries TRBV19 and TRBJ1-1, with a weak D call TRBD1 (6 bases). The CDR3 consists of 14 residues. V lost 3 bases, J lost 6 bases, and 14 bases lay in between. Germline CDR1 is LNHDA and CDR2 is SQIVND (reference sequence). This CDR3 reads CASSMLSGVAEAFF. CDR3 coding DNA: TGTGCCAGTAGTATGCTGTCAGGGGTCGCTGAAGCTTTCTTT.

The chain employs TRBV5-8 and TRBJ2-7, with a tentative D call TRBD1 (5 bases). The germline V gene encodes CDR1 SGHTS and CDR2 YDEGEE. The CDR3 covers 14 residues. Trimming left V 3 bases short and J 6 bases short, with 16 bases between. CDR3 protein: CASSYQGYALEQYF. CDR3 in DNA: TGTGCCAGCAGCTATCAGGGTTATGCTCTCGAGCAGTACTTC.

This chain connects TRBV15 to TRBJ2-5, with 12 bases that match TRBD2. V shed 0 bases and J 2 bases; nucleotides not matched to a gene: 4. Germline V gene data show CDR1 as LNHNV and CDR2 as YYDKDF (reference sequence). This CDR3 comprises 17 residues. This chain's CDR3 is CATSRDPSGGGQETQYF. The DNA for the CDR3 is TGTGCCACCAGCAGAGACCCTAGCGGGGGGGGTCAAGAGACCCAGTACTTC. Full variable domain (rest looked up from reference TRBV15 and TRBJ2-5): DAMVIQNPRYQVTQFGKPVTLSCSQTLNHNVMYWYQQKSSQAPKLLFHYYDKDFNNEADTPDNFQSRRPNTSFCFLDIRSPGLGDTAMYLCATSRDPSGGGQETQYFGPGTRLLVL.

The sample holds one count of this clone. The V and J genes are TRBV6-5 and TRBJ2-7, with 9 nucleotides matching TRBD1. The CDR3 extends over 15 amino acids. Looked up from germline, CDR1 is MNHEY and CDR2 is SVGAGI. Trimming took 2 bases from V and 4 from J; bases not matched to a gene: 6. CDR3 region: CASSYGGTGFYEQYF. DNA for the CDR3: TGTGCCAGCAGTTACGGTGGGACAGGGTTTTACGAGCAGTACTTC.

V gene TRBV2 combines with J gene TRBJ1-1, with D possibly TRBD1 on 5 matching bases. CDR1 SNHLY and CDR2 FYNNEI come from the germline V gene. V was clipped by 5 bases and J by 4 bases, with 14 bases between them. The CDR3 length is 14 residues. This chain's CDR3 is CASSTSGRSTEAFF. CDR3 coding DNA: TGTGCCAGCAGTACGTCAGGGAGGAGCACTGAAGCTTTCTTT.

J is TRBJ2-7 and V is TRBV14; the match to TRBD1 covers 12 bases. Trimming at V came to 1 base and at J to 5 bases, leaving 6 bases not matched to a gene. CDR1 is SGHDN, CDR2 FVKESK, per germline. This CDR3 has 16 amino acids. CDR3 nucleotides: TGTGCCAGCAGCCAAGGGATTGGGGACAGGGGGCACGAGCAGTACTTC. It encodes CASSQGIGDRGHEQYF.

As for this clone: The sample holds other DNA sequences that translate to the same CDR3. The chain links TRBV7-9 to TRBJ2-5; 7 bases are a match to TRBD2. Germline V gives CDR1 SEHNR, CDR2 FQNEAQ (reference sequence). Trimming removed 0 bases from V and 5 bases from J; junction bases left unmatched: 0. This CDR3 has 13 residues. This CDR3 is CASSLAGGETQYF. For the CDR3, the DNA is TGTGCCAGCAGCTTAGCGGGGGGGGAGACCCAGTACTTC. The complete variable domain, with remaining parts taken from reference TRBV7-9 and TRBJ2-5, reads DTGVSQNPRHKITKRGQNVTFRCDPISEHNRLYWYRQTLGQGPEFLTYFQNEAQLEKSRLLSDRFSAERPKGSFSTLEIQRTEQGDSAMYLCASSLAGGETQYFGPGTRLLVL.

As DNA, the CDR3 is TGTGCCAGTAGCCTCTCGACAGGGAGCACAGATACGCAGTATTTT. Protein product: CASSLSTGSTDTQYF. The genes are TRBV19 and TRBJ2-3, with 7 positions matching TRBD1. Germline lookup yields CDR1 LNHDA and CDR2 SQIVND (reference sequence). The CDR3 loop spans 15 amino acids. The V gene end was trimmed by 6 bases and the J gene end by 0 bases; junction bases not matched to a gene: 6.

J is TRBJ1-2 and V is TRBV5-1; 7 nucleotides line up with TRBD1. V lost 4 bases to trimming and J lost 4 bases; unmatched junction nucleotides: 10. The CDR3 is 15 amino acids. Germline CDR1 reads SGHRS; CDR2 reads YFSETQ. Here the CDR3 DNA reads TGCGCCAGCAGCCTTACCGTCGGGACAGCCTATGGCTACACCTTC. Its protein is CASSLTVGTAYGYTF.

In this sample, this clone turned up once. The rearrangement links TRBV6-4 to TRBJ1-6; D gene uncertain. Germline CDR1 and CDR2: MRHNA and SNTAGT. Trimming removed 6 bases from V and 3 bases from J, with 6 bases in between. The CDR3 length is 13 residues. The CDR3 nucleotides read TGTGCCAGCAGACAGAACTATAATTCACCCCTCCACTTT. It translates to CASRQNYNSPLHF.

Here the CDR3 reads CASAITKNTEAFF. The CDR3 coding sequence is TGCGCCAGCGCAATCACTAAGAACACTGAAGCTTTCTTT. The chain recombines TRBV5-1 with TRBJ1-1; the D is unclear. Deletions cut 7 bases from V and 1 base from J, with 11 bases between. In germline, CDR1 is SGHRS, CDR2 YFSETQ. The CDR3 extends over 13 amino acids.

V usage is TRBV5-1 and J usage is TRBJ2-2, with D tentatively TRBD1 (5 bases). Germline-derived CDR1 and CDR2 are SGHRS and YFSETQ. This CDR3 has 14 amino acids. Trimming took off 4 bases at V and 1 base at J, with 8 bases between the two ends. CDR3 sequence (DNA): TGCGCCAGCAGCAATGGACAGAACACCGGGGAGCTGTTTTTT. Protein: CASSNGQNTGELFF. The full variable domain, with the rest looked up from reference TRBV5-1 and TRBJ2-2, is KAGVTQTPRYLIKTRGQQVTLSCSPISGHRSVSWYQQTPGQGLQFLFEYFSETQRNKGNFPGRFSGRQFSNSRSEMNVSTLELGDSALYLCASSNGQNTGELFFGEGSRLTVL.